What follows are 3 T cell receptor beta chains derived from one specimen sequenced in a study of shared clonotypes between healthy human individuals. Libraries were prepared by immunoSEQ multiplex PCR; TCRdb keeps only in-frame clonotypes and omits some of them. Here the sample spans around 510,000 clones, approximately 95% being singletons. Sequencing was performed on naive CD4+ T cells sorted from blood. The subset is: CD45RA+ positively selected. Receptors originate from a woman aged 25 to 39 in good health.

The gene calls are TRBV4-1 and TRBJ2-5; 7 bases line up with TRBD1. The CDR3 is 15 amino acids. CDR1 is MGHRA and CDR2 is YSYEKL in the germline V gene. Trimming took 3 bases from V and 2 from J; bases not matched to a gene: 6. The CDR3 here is CASSQPGQTQETQYF. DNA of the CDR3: TGCGCCAGCAGCCAGCCGGGACAGACTCAAGAGACCCAGTACTTC.

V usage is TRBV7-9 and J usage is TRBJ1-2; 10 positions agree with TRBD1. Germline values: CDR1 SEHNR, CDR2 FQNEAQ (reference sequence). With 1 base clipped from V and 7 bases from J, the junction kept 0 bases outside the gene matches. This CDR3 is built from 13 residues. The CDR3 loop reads CASSLGTGGGYTF. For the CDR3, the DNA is TGTGCCAGCAGCTTAGGGACAGGGGGTGGCTACACCTTC.

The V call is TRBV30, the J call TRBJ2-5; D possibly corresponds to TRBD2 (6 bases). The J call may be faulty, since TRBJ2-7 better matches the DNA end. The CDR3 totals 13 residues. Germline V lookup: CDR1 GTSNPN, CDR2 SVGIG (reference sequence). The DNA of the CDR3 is TGTGCCTGGAGCCCAGCTAGCGTAGGCGAGCAGTACTTC. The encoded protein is CAWSPASVGEQYF.